This entry features one T cell receptor (beta chain) sequence. Noted time point: before trial treatment. Advanced solid tumors lacking tumor-infiltrating lymphocytes characterized eligible patients. The sample belongs to a study of low-dose radiotherapy and immunotherapy resistance in tumors. Primers targeting TRAV and TRBV primed first-strand cDNA, covering alpha and beta chains. Amplification of TCRs used a constant-region primer and V-primer adapter for around 18 PCR cycles. TCRdb itself ran the reads through MiXCR, one entry per CDR3 protein. The repertoire holds tens of thousands of distinct CDR3 sequences, with around 27% as singletons. Specimen: PBMCs, collected before treatment. This TCR was recovered from a male donor with rectosigmoid adenocarcinoma.

CDR3 coding DNA: TGTGCCAGCACCGGGGGGACTAGCGGGAGGAAGAACACCGGGGAGCTGTTTTTT. Protein sequence: CASTGGTSGRKNTGELFF. The chain is built from TRBV6-6 and TRBJ2-2; TRBD2 agrees at 15 bases. Germline lookup yields CDR1 MNHNY and CDR2 SVGAGI (reference sequence). The CDR3 is 18 residues long. The J segment lost 1 base and the V segment lost 7 bases, leaving 7 bases of the junction unmatched.